The TCR beta chain under discussion was sequenced for a study of OX40 agonist ivuxolimab in advanced cancers. A remark on this clone: Its antigen is still unknown.

The CDR3 sequence is 14 residues long. Germline V gene data show CDR1 as SGHNT and CDR2 as YENEEA. Trimming cost V 3 bases and J 8 bases, with 14 bases left between them. Generated by immunoSEQ multiplex PCR, the TCRdb table keeps only in-frame clones and is missing some. The data show tens of thousands of clones, 80% to 85% seen once. Study results and caveats: There was clonal expansion of CD4+ and CD8+ blood T cells by week 6 at 0.1 to 3.0 mg/kg.

The chain has TRBV11-3 and TRBJ2-1; possible D gene TRBD2, 6 bases. The material sequenced was CD4+ or CD8+ T cells sorted from blood, taken in a trial of the OX40 agonist ivuxolimab. This sequence was found in an adult with an advanced solid tumor such as melanoma, head and neck, liver or kidney cancer. The CDR3 region has the DNA TGTGCCAGCAGCTTGGCGGGGTTGGGGGATGAGCAGTTCTTC. Its translation is CASSLAGLGDEQFF.